This T cell receptor (beta chain) originates from a study of OX40 agonist ivuxolimab in advanced cancers. For the study at large: Cancers in dose escalation were hepatocellular, melanoma, renal cell and head and neck.

Trimming took 5 bases from V and 2 from J; bases not matched to a gene: 4. Per germline, CDR1 MNHNS and CDR2 SASEGT. The CDR3 covers 15 residues. Libraries were prepared by immunoSEQ multiplex PCR; TCRdb keeps only in-frame clonotypes and omits some of them. The sample has tens of thousands of clones, 83% seen once. The chain links TRBV6-1 to TRBJ1-5; 9 nucleotides align to TRBD1. The sequence was collected from an adult with an advanced solid tumor such as melanoma, head and neck, liver or kidney cancer. The material was CD4+ or CD8+ T cells sorted from blood, obtained in a trial of the OX40 agonist ivuxolimab. For the CDR3, the DNA is TGTGCCAGCAGTCCCCGGACAGGGGGCAATCAGCCCCAGCATTTT. Translated: CASSPRTGGNQPQHF.